The clone carrying this T cell receptor (beta chain) turned up a few times. Data came from immunoSEQ multiplex PCR; TCRdb stores just in-frame clones and leaves some out. This sample has around 12,000 clones, with roughly 80% found just once. This sample was taken from a study of PD-1 and CTLA-4 blockade in melanoma. Trimming stripped 0 bases from V and 0 bases from J, with 6 bases between. The CDR3 is 15 amino acids. Germline-derived CDR1 and CDR2 are ENHRY and SYGVKD. The input for sequencing was CD8+ T cells from peripheral blood, taken from a patient given anti-PD-1 treatment. The sequence derives from a human donor with melanoma. The chain carries TRBV10-3 and TRBJ1-5; D unresolved. The CDR3 DNA reads as TGTGCCATCAGTGAGTCGTTGGCTAGCAATCAGCCCCAGCATTTT. Translation gives CAISESLASNQPQHF.